This T cell receptor (beta chain) was sequenced in a study of human T cells and chemical hapten exposure. Study context: The patch tests put 0.01% DPC on the skin of the upper back and were read 6 days later.

Germline V lookup: CDR1 SQVTM, CDR2 ANQGSEA. The CDR3 is made up of 14 amino acids. V lost 7 bases to trimming and J lost 0 bases, with 14 bases between them. There are many counts of this clonotype. Antigen: not known. TCRdb itself ran the RACE reads through MiXCR, one entry per CDR3 protein. Here the sample spans more than 95,000 distinct CDR3 sequences, 9.5% to 13% being singletons. Time point indicated: patch test 1, 2 weeks after DPC sensitization. Treatment reported: therapeutic diphenylcyclopropenone sensitization with weekly scalp DPC. Blood sampling occurred before each patch-test application. Study-wide points: Expanded TCRs clustered into significantly more large CDR3 similarity groups than controls, the analysis revealed.

This material consisted of whole blood, taken in connection with sensitization to the hapten diphenylcyclopropenone (DPC). The receptor was isolated from a woman aged 50 to 60 with alopecia areata. Some clones in this sample may be carry-over from other donors' samples. This sequence joins TRBV29-1 and TRBJ2-3, with D possibly being TRBD1 (6 bases). CDR3 coding DNA: TGCAGCGCTCGACAGGACCCTAGCACAGATACGCAGTATTTT. Its protein is CSARQDPSTDTQYF.